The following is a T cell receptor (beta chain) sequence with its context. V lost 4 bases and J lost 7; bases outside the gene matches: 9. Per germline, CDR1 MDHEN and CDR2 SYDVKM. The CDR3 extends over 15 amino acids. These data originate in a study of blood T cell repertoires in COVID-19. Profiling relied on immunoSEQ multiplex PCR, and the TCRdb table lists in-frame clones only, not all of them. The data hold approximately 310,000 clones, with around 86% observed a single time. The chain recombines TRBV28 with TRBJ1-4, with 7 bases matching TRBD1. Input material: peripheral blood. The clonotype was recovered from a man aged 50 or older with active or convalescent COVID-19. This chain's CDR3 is CASSSPPGGSEKLFF. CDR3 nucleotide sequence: TGTGCCAGCAGTTCCCCCCCAGGGGGAAGTGAAAAACTGTTTTTT.